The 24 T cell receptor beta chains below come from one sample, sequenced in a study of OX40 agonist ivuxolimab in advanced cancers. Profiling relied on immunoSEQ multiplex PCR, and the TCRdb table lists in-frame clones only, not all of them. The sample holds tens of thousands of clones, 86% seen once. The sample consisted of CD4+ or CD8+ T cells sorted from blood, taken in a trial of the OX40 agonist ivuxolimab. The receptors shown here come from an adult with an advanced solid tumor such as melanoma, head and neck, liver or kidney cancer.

Here the CDR3 reads CASSYSKDVGIQYF. CDR3 bases: TGTGCCAGCAGTTACTCGAAGGACGTAGGTATTCAGTACTTC. The chain combines TRBV6-5 with TRBJ2-4; D unclear. The CDR3 spans 14 residues. The germline V gene has CDR1 MNHEY and CDR2 SVGAGI. V was clipped by 0 bases and J by 10 bases, with 13 bases between them.

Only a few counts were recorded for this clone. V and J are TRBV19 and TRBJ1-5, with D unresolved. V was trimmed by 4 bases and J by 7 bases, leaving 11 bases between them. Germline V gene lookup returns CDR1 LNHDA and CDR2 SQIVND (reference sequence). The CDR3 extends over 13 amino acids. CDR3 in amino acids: CASSREGNQPQHF. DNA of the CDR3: TGTGCCAGTAGTAGAGAAGGGAACCAGCCCCAGCATTTT.

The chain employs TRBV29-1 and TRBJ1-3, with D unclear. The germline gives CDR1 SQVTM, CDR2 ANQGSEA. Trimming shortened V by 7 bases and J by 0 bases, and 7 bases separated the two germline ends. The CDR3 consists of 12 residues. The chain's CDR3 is CSDGNSGNTIYF. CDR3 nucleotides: TGCAGCGACGGGAACTCTGGAAACACCATATATTTT.

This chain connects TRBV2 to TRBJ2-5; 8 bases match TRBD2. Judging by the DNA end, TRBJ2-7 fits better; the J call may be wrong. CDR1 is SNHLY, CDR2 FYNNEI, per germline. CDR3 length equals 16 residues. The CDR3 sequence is CASSGSGVPSSYEQYF. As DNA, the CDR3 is TGTGCCAGCAGCGGTAGCGGGGTACCCAGCTCCTACGAGCAGTACTTC.

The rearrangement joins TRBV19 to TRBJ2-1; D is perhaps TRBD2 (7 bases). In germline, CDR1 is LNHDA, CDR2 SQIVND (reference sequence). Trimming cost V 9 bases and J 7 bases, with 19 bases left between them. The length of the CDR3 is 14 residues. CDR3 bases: TGTGCCAGCGTAAAAGGGGGGGCCGGGAATGAGCAGTTCTTC. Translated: CASVKGGAGNEQFF. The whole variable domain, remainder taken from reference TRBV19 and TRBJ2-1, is DGGITQSPKYLFRKEGQNVTLSCEQNLNHDAMYWYRQDPGQGLRLIYYSQIVNDFQKGDIAEGYSVSREKKESFPLTVTSAQKNPTAFYLCASVKGGAGNEQFFGPGTRLTVL.

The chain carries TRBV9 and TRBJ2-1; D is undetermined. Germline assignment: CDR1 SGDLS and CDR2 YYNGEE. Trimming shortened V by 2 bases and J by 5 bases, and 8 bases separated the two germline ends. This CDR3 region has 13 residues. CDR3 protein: CASSVLADNEQFF. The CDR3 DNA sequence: TGTGCCAGCAGCGTGCTGGCGGACAATGAGCAGTTCTTC.

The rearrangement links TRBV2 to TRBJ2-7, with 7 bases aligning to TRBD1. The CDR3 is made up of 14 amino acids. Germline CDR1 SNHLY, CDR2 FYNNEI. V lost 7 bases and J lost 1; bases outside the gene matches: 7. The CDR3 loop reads CASNPRTGSYEQYF. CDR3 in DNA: TGTGCCAGCAACCCCCGGACAGGATCCTACGAGCAGTACTTC.

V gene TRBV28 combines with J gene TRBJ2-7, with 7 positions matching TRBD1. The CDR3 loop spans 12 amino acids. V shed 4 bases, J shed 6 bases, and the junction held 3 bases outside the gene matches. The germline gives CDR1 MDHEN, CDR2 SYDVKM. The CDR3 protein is CASSSGTVEQYF. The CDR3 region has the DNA TGTGCCAGCAGTTCCGGGACAGTCGAGCAGTACTTC. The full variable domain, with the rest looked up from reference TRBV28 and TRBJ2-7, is DVKVTQSSRYLVKRTGEKVFLECVQDMDHENMFWYRQDPGLGLRLIYFSYDVKMKEKGDIPEGYSVSREKKERFSLILESASTNQTSMYLCASSSGTVEQYFGPGTRLTVT.

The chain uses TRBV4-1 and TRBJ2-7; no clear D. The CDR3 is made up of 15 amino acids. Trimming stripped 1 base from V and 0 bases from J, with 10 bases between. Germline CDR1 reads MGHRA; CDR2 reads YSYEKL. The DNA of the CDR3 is TGCGCCAGCAGCCAAGTAATTAGTAGCTCCTACGAGCAGTACTTC. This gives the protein CASSQVISSSYEQYF.

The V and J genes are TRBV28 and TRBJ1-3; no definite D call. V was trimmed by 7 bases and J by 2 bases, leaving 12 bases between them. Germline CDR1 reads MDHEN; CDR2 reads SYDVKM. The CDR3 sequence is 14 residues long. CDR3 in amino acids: CASTLRGTGNTIYF. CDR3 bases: TGTGCCAGCACCTTGCGAGGGACTGGAAACACCATATATTTT.

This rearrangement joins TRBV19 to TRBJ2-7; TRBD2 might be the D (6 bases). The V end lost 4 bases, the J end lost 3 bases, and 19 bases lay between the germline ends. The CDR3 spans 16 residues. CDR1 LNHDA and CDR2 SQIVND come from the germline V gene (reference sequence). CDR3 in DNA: TGTGCCAGTAGTACCCCCAGTCGGAGGGCTATCTACGAGCAGTACTTC. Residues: CASSTPSRRAIYEQYF.

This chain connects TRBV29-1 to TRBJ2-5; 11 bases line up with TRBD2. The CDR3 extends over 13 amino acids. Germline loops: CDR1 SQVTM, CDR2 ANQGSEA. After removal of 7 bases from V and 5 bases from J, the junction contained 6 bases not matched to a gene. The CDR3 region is CSGTLAGEETQYF. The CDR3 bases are TGCAGCGGAACACTAGCGGGAGAGGAGACCCAGTACTTC.

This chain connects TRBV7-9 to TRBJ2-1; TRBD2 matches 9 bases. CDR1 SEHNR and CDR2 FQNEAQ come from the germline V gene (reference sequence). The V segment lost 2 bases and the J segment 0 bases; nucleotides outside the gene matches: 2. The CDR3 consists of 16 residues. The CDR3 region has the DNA TGTGCCAGCAGCTTATTGGGACTAGCCTCCTACAATGAGCAGTTCTTC. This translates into CASSLLGLASYNEQFF. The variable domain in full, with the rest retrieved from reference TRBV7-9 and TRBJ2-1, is DTGVSQNPRHKITKRGQNVTFRCDPISEHNRLYWYRQTLGQGPEFLTYFQNEAQLEKSRLLSDRFSAERPKGSFSTLEIQRTEQGDSAMYLCASSLLGLASYNEQFFGPGTRLTVL.

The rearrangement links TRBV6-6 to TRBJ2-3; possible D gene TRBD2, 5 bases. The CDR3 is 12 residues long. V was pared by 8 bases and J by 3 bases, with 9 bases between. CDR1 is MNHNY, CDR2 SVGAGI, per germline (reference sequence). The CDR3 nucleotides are TGTGCCAGCCAGCGGAGTACAGATACGCAGTATTTT. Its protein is CASQRSTDTQYF.

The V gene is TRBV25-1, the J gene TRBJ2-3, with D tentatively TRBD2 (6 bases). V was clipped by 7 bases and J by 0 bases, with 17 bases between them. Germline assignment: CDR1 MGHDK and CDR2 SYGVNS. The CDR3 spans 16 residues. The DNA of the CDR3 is TGTGCCAGCATGGCCGCGGGGCGGACTAGCACAGATACGCAGTATTTT. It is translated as CASMAAGRTSTDTQYF.

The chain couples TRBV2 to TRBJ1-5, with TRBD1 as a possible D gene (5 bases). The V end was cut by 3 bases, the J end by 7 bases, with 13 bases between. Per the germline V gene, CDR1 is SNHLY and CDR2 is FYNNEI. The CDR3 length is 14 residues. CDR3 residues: CASSEVGDWQPQHF. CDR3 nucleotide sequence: TGTGCCAGCAGTGAGGTGGGGGATTGGCAGCCCCAGCATTTT.

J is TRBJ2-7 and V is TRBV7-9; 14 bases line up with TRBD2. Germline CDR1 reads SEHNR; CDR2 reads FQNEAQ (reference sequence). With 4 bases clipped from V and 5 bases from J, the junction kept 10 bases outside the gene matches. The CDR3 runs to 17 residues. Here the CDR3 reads CASSSTGGGLAGDEQYF. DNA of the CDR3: TGTGCCAGCAGCTCGACGGGAGGGGGACTAGCGGGAGACGAGCAGTACTTC.

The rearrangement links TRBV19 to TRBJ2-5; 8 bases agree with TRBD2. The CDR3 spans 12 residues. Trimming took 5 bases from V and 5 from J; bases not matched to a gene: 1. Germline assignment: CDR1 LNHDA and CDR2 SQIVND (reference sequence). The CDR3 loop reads CASSSGGETQYF. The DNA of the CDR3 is TGTGCCAGTAGTTCGGGAGGGGAGACCCAGTACTTC.

As DNA, the CDR3 is TGCGCCAGCAGCTTGGGAGGCGGGGAAAACATTCAGTACTTC. This gives the protein CASSLGGGENIQYF. The chain is built from TRBV5-1 and TRBJ2-4; tentatively, D is TRBD2 (6 bases). V was shortened by 0 bases and J by 5 bases, with 9 bases between the two germline ends. The CDR3 runs to 14 residues. Germline lookup yields CDR1 SGHRS and CDR2 YFSETQ.

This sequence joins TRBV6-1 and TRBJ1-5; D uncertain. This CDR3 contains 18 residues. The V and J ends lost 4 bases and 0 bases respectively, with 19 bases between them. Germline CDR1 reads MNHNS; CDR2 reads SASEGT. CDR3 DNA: TGTGCCAGCAGTGTAAATGCTTATGAGAGAAATAGCAATCAGCCCCAGCATTTT. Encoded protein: CASSVNAYERNSNQPQHF.

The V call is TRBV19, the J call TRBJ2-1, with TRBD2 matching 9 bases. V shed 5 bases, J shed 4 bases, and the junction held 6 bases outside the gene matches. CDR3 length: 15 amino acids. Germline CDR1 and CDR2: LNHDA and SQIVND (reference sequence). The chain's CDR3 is CASSSRLAEYNEQFF. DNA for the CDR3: TGTGCCAGTAGTTCTCGACTAGCGGAGTACAATGAGCAGTTCTTC.

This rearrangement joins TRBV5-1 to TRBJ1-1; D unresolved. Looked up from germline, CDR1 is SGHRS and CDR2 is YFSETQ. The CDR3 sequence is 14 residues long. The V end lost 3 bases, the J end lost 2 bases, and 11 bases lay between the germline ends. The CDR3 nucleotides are TGCGCCAGCAGCTCAACAGTAAGCAACACTGAAGCTTTCTTT. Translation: CASSSTVSNTEAFF.

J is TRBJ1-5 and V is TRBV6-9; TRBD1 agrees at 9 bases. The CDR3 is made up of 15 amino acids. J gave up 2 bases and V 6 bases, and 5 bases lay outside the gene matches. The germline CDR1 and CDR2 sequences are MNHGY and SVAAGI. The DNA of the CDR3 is TGTGCCAGCAGCTCGGACAGGGGTGGCAATCAGCCCCAGCATTTT. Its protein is CASSSDRGGNQPQHF.

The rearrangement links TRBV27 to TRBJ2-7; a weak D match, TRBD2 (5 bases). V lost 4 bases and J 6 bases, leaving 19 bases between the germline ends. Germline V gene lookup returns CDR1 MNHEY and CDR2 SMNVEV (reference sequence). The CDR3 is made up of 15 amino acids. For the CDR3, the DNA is TGTGCCAGCAGTTCCTACCCTATACTAGTACGCGAGCAGTACTTC. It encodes CASSSYPILVREQYF.